The entry that follows covers one T cell receptor beta chain sequence. This CDR3 region has 14 residues. Germline V gene data show CDR1 as LNHDA and CDR2 as SQIVND (reference sequence). The ends were cut back, 3 bases at V and 7 bases at J, with 15 bases in the middle. These data originate in a study of blood T cell repertoires in COVID-19. Produced via immunoSEQ multiplex PCR; TCRdb's table is partial and in-frame only. The sample shows 250,000 or so clones, approximately 86% of them seen only once. The rearrangement joins TRBV19 to TRBJ1-2; D is possibly TRBD1 (5 bases). Material: peripheral blood. The receptor was derived from a man between 25 and 39 years old with active or convalescent COVID-19. The chain's CDR3 is CASSIGRDLSGYTF. The CDR3 bases are TGTGCCAGTAGTATCGGGCGGGACCTCTCTGGCTACACCTTC.